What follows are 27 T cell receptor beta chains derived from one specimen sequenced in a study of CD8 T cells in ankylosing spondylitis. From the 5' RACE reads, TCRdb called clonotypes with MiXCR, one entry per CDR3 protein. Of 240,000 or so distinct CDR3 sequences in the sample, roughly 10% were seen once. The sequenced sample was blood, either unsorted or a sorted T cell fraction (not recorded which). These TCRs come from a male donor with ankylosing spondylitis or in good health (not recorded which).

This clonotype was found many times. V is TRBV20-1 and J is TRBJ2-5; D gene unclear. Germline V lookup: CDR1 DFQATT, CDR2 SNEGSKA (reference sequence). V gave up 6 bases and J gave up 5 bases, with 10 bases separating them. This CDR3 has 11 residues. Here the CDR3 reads CSATSEETQYF. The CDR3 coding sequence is TGCAGTGCCACATCCGAGGAGACCCAGTACTTC.

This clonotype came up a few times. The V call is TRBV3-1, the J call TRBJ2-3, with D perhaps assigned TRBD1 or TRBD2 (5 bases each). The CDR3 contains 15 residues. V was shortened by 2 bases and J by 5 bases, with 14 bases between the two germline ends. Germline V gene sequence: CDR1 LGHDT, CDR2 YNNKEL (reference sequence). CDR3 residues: CASSQSSPGRDTQYF. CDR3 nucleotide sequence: TGTGCCAGCAGCCAAAGCAGCCCAGGGAGAGATACGCAGTATTTT.

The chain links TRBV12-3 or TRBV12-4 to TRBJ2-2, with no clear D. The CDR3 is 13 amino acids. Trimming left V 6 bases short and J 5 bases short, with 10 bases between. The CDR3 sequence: CASSLSLTGELFF. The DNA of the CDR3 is TGTGCCAGCAGCCTGTCCTTGACCGGGGAGCTGTTTTTT.

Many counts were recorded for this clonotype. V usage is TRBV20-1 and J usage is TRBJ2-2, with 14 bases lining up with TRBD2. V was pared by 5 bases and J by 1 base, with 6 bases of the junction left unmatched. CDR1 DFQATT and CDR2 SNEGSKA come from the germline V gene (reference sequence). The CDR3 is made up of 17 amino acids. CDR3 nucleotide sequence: TGCAGTGCTTCCGGGACTAGCGGGAGTTTGAACACCGGGGAGCTGTTTTTT. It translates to CSASGTSGSLNTGELFF.

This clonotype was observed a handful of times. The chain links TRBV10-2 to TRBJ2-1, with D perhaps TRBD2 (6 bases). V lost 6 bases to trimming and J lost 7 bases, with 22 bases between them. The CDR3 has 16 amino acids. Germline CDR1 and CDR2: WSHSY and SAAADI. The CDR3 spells CASRPLEDYYRNEQFF. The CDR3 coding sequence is TGCGCCAGCAGACCCCTTGAGGACTATTATCGGAATGAGCAGTTCTTC.

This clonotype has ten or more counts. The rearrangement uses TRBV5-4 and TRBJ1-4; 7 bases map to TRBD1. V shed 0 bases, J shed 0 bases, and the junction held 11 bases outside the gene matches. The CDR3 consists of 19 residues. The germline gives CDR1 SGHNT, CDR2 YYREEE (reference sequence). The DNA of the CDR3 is TGTGCCAGCAGCTTGGTTTTGACAGGGAGAAAAGCAACTAATGAAAAACTGTTTTTT. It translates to CASSLVLTGRKATNEKLFF.

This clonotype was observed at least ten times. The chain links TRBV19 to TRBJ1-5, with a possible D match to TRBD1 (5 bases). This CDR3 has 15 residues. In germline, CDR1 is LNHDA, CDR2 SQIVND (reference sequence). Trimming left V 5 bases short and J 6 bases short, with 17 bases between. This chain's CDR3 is CASSPVERGIQPQHF. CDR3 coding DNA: TGTGCCAGTAGTCCCGTGGAGAGGGGTATTCAGCCCCAGCATTTT.

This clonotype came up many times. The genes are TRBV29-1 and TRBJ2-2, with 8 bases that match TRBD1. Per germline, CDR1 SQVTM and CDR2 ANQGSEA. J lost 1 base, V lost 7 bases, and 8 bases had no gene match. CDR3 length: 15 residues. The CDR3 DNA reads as TGCAGCGGGGGGAAAGGGACAGGGAACACCGGGGAGCTGTTTTTT. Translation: CSGGKGTGNTGELFF.

CDR3 in amino acids: CASSPPGQGVTQYF. As DNA, the CDR3 is TGTGCCAGCAGTCCCCCTGGACAGGGGGTGACCCAGTACTTC. The chain uses TRBV2 and TRBJ2-5, with TRBD1 identical over 10 bases. The ends lost 5 bases at V and 7 bases at J; junction bases unmatched: 7. Germline CDR1 SNHLY, CDR2 FYNNEI. The CDR3 loop spans 14 amino acids.

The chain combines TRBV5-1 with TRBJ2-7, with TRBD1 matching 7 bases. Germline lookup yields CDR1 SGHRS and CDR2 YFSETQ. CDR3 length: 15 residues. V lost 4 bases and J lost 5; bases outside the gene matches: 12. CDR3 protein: CASSTRQGISHEQYF. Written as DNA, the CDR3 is TGCGCCAGCAGCACACGACAGGGTATTTCACACGAGCAGTACTTC.

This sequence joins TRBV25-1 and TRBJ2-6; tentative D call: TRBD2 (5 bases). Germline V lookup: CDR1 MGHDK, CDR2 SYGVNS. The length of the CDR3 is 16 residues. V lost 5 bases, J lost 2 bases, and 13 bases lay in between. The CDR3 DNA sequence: TGTGCCAGCAGTAGAGACTGGGGAGCTGGGGCCAACGTCCTGACTTTC. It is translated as CASSRDWGAGANVLTF.

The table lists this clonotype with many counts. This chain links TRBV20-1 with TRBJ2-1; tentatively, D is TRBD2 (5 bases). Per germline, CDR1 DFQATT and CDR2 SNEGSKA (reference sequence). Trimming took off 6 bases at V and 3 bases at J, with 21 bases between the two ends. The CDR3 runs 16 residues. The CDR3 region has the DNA TGCAGTGCGACCCCCATCGGGCGGGCGGACTACAATGAGCAGTTCTTC. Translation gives CSATPIGRADYNEQFF.

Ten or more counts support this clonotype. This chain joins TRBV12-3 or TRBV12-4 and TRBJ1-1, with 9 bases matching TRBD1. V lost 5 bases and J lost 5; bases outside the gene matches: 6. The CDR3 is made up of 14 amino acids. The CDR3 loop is CASSLHRGRTEAFF. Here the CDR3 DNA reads TGTGCCAGCAGTCTCCACAGGGGGCGGACTGAAGCTTTCTTT.

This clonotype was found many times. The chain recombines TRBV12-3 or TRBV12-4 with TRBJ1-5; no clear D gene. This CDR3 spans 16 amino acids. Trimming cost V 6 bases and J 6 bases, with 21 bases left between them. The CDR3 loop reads CASRITREVTGQPQHF. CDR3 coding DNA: TGTGCCAGCAGAATTACTAGGGAGGTGACGGGTCAGCCCCAGCATTTT.

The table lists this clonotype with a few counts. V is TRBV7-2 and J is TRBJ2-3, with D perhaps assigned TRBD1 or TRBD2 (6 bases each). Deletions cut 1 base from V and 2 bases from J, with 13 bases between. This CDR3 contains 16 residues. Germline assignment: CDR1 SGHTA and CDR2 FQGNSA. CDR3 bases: TGTGCCAGCAGCTTAGTTGGGGGGCGGGACACAGATACGCAGTATTTT. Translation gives CASSLVGGRDTDTQYF.

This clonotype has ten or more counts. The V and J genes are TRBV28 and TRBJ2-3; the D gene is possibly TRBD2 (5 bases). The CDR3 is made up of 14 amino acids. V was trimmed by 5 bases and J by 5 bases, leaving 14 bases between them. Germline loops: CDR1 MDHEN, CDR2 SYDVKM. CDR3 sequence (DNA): TGTGCCAGCAGTCCGACTAATAGGAGAGATACGCAGTATTTT. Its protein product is CASSPTNRRDTQYF.

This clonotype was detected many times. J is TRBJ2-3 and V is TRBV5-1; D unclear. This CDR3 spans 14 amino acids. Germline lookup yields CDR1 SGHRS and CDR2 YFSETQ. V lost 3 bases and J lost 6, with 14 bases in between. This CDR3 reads CASSSLGPHDTQYF. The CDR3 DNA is TGCGCCAGCAGCTCCCTAGGACCCCACGATACGCAGTATTTT.

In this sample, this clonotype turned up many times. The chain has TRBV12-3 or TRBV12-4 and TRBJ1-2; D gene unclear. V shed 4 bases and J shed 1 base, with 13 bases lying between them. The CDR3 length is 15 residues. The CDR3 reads CASSSVAAGNYGYTF. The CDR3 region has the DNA TGTGCCAGCAGTTCCGTAGCTGCGGGTAACTATGGCTACACCTTC.

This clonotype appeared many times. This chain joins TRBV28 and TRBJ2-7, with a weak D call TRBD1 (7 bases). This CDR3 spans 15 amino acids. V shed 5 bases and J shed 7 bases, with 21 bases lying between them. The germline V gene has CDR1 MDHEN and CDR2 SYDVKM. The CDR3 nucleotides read TGTGCCAGCAGTCCACCGGGAGTTGGGGACAGAGAGCAGTACTTC. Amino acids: CASSPPGVGDREQYF.

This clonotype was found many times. Written as DNA, the CDR3 is TGCAGTGCTAGAGAATTTCCCGATCAGCCCCAGCATTTT. Protein: CSAREFPDQPQHF. The chain joins TRBV20-1 to TRBJ1-5; D gene uncertain. This CDR3 is built from 13 residues. Trimming removed 0 bases at V and 5 bases at J, with 8 bases between. In germline, CDR1 is DFQATT, CDR2 SNEGSKA (reference sequence).

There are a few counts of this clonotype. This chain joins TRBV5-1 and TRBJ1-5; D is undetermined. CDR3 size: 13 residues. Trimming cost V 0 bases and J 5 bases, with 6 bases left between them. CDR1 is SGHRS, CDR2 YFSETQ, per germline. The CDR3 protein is CASSLAADQPQHF. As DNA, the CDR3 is TGCGCCAGCAGCTTGGCCGCGGATCAGCCCCAGCATTTT. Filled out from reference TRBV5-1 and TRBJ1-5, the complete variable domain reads KAGVTQTPRYLIKTRGQQVTLSCSPISGHRSVSWYQQTPGQGLQFLFEYFSETQRNKGNFPGRFSGRQFSNSRSEMNVSTLELGDSALYLCASSLAADQPQHFGDGTRLSIL.

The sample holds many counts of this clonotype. CDR3 nucleotide sequence: TGTGCCAGCAGTTGGACAGGGGGAGGGTCCGGGGAGCTGTTTTTT. Translating it yields CASSWTGGGSGELFF. The V and J genes are TRBV12-3 or TRBV12-4 and TRBJ2-2, with 10 nucleotides matching TRBD1. With 4 bases clipped from V and 6 bases from J, the junction kept 5 bases outside the gene matches. This CDR3 has 15 amino acids.

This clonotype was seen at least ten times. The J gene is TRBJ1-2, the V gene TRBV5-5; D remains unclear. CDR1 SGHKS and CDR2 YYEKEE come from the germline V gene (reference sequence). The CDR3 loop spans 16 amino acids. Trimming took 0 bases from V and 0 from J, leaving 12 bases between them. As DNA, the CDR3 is TGTGCCAGCAGCTTGGTGCCGGGGTTAGCTAACTATGGCTACACCTTC. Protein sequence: CASSLVPGLANYGYTF.

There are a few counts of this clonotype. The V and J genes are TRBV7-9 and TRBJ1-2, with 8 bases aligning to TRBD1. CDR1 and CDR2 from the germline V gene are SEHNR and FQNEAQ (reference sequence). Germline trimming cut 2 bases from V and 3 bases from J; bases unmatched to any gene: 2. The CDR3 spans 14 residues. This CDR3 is CASSLKQGDYGYTF. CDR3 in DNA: TGTGCCAGCAGCTTAAAACAGGGGGACTATGGCTACACCTTC.

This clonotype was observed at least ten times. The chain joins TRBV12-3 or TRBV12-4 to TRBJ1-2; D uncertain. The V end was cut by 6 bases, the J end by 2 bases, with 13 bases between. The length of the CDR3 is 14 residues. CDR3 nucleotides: TGTGCCAGCAGCCCCGGGCGGCAAAACTATGGCTACACCTTC. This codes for CASSPGRQNYGYTF.

The CDR3 nucleotides read TGTGCCAGCAGACCCGCTGGGGCAGGGTTAGATACGCAGTATTTT. Its protein product is CASRPAGAGLDTQYF. This chain uses TRBV3-1 with TRBJ2-3; a weak D match, TRBD1 (5 bases). V lost 6 bases and J 5 bases, leaving 18 bases between the germline ends. The V gene's germline CDR1 is LGHDT and CDR2 YNNKEL (reference sequence). This CDR3 is built from 15 residues.

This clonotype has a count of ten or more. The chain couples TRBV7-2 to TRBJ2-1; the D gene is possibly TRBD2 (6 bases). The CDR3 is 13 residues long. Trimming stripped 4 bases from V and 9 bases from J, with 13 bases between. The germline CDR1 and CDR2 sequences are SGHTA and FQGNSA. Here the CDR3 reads CASSSASVGEQFF. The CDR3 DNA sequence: TGTGCCAGCAGCTCTGCTAGCGTAGGTGAGCAGTTCTTC.